The present entry profiles one TCR beta chain with its context. Antigen: not known. CD4+ cells underwent separation, giving CD45RA+ naive and CD45RA-negative memory subsets. The sample belongs to a study of shared clonotypes between healthy human individuals. Background on the study: Donors, aged 18 to 49, were a couple of women and a few men. Findings and limits, study-wide: All-four-donor shared clonotypes had higher generation probabilities than non-shared clonotypes did. Clonotype sharing across several donors was observed for around 5.1% of naive CD4 clonotypes.

Assay used: immunoSEQ multiplex PCR; TCRdb lists only in-frame clones, some missing. This sample carries about 1.5 million clones, 95% to 99% of them seen once, and the ten largest clones take 0.4% to 0.45%. Per germline, CDR1 SGHTA and CDR2 FQGTGA. There are 19 residues in the CDR3. J was trimmed by 2 bases and V by 1 base; bases with no gene match: 11. The clonotype comes from a man aged 30 to 39 in good health. The sequenced sample was naive CD4+ T cells sorted from blood. Described subset: CD45RA+ positively selected. The chain uses TRBV7-3 and TRBJ2-1; 10 nucleotides align to TRBD2. CDR3 in DNA: TGTGCCAGCAGCTTAAGGCCACTAGCGGGATTAAAGCCCTACAATGAGCAGTTCTTC. It is translated as CASSLRPLAGLKPYNEQFF.